The clone carrying this TCR beta chain was observed at least ten times. Its antigen is undetermined. The CDR3 consists of 14 residues. V lost 8 bases and J lost 2, with 13 bases in between. Germline values: CDR1 SNHLY, CDR2 FYNNEI. This specimen comes from a study of T cells in Graves' hyperthyroidism and ophthalmopathy. Findings and limits, study-wide: Ophthalmopathy was told apart from stable hyperthyroidism by a 13 V-J model. Model predictions of ophthalmopathy came a median approximately seven months before onset.

The cohort's ophthalmopathy patients, a group with duration under 3 months, had a Clinical Activity Score of at least 3 and a NOSPECS grade of at least 4. Exclusion of a patient resulted from uncontrolled infection, other autoimmune disease, pregnancy or lactation. Amplification of TCR beta CDR3 regions used RNA as the template. HTBI primers drove first-round RT-PCR of the TCR CDR3. TCRdb reprocessed the multiplex PCR reads via MiXCR and lists one record per CDR3 protein. The table lists hundreds of thousands of distinct CDR3 sequences, 12% to 15% of them singletons. Material: blood. The origin of this receptor is a woman aged 40-49 years with Graves' ophthalmopathy. The chain combines TRBV2 with TRBJ1-5; D unclear. The DNA for the CDR3 is TGTGCCAGCCGGGAGGGCGGAGGCAATCAGCCCCAGCATTTT. Protein: CASREGGGNQPQHF.